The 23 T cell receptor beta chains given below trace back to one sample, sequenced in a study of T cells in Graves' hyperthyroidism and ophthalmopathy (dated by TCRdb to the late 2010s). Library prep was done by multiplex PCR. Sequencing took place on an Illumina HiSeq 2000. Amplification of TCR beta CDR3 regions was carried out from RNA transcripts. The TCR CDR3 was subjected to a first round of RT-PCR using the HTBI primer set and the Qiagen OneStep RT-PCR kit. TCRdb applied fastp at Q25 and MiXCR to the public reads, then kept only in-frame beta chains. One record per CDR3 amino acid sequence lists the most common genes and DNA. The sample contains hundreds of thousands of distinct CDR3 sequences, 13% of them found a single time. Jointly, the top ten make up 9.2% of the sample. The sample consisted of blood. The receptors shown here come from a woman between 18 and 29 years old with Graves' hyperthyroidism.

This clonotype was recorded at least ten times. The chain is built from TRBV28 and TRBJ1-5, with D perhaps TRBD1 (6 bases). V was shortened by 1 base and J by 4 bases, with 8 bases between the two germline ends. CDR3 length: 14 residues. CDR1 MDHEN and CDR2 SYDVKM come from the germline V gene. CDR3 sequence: CASSLFGQNQPQHF. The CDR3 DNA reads TGTGCCAGCAGTTTATTTGGACAGAATCAGCCCCAGCATTTT.

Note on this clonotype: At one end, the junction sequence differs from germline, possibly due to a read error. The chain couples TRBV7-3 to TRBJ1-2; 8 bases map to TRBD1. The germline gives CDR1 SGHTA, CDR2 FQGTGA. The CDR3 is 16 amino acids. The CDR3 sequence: CPSSLQGLGAGGGYTF. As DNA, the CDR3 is TGTCCCAGCAGCTTACAAGGATTGGGGGCAGGGGGCGGCTACACCTTC.

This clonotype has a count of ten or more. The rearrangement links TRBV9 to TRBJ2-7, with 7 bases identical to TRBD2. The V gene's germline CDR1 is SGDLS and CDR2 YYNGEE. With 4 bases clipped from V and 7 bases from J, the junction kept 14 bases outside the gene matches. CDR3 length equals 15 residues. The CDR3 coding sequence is TGTGCCAGCAGCTTGCACGGGACTACCCTTGGGGAGCAGTACTTC. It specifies CASSLHGTTLGEQYF.

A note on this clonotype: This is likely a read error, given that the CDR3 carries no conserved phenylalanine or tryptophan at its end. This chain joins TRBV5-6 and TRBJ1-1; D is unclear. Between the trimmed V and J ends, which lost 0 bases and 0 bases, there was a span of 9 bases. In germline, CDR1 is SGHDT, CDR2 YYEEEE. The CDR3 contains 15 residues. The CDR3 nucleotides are TGTGCCAGCAGCTTGGGAGGGCACTTGAACACTGAAGCTTTCCTT. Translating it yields CASSLGGHLNTEAFL.

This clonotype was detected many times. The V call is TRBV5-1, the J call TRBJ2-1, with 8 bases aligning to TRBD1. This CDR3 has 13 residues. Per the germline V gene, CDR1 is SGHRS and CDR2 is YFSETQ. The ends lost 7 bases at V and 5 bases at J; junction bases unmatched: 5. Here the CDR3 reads CASGQGANNEQFF. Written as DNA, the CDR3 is TGCGCCAGCGGGCAGGGGGCGAACAATGAGCAGTTCTTC.

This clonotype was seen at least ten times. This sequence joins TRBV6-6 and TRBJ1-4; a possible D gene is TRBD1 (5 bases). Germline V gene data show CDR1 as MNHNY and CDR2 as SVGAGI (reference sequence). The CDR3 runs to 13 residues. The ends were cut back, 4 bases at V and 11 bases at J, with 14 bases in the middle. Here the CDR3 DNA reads TGTGCCAGCAGTTCAGAACAGGTTCGGAAACTGTTTTTT. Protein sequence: CASSSEQVRKLFF.

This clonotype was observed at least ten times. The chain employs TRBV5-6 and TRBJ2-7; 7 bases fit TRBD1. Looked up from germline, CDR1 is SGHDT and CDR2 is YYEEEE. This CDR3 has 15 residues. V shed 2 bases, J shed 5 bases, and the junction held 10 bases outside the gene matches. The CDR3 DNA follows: TGTGCCAGCAGCTTCTCCCTCCTAGGGGGCGACGAGCAGTACTTC. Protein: CASSFSLLGGDEQYF.

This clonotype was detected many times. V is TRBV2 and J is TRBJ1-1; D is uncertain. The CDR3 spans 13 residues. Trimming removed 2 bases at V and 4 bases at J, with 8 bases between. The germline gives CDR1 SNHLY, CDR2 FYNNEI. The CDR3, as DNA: TGTGCCAGCAGTGAATTTGTCCCCACTGAAGCTTTCTTT. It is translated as CASSEFVPTEAFF.

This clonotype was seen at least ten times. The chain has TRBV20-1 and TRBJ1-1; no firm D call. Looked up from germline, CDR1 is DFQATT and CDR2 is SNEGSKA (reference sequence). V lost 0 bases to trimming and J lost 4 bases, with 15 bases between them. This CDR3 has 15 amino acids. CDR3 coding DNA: TGCAGTGCTAGAGAGGCAGGTCAATGGCTCACTGAAGCTTTCTTT. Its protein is CSAREAGQWLTEAFF.

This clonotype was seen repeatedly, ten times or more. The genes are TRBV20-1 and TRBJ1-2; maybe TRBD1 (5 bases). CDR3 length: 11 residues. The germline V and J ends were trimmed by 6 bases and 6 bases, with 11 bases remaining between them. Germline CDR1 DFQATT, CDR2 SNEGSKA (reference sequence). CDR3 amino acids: CSADEGNGYTF. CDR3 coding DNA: TGCAGTGCCGATGAGGGGAATGGCTACACCTTC.

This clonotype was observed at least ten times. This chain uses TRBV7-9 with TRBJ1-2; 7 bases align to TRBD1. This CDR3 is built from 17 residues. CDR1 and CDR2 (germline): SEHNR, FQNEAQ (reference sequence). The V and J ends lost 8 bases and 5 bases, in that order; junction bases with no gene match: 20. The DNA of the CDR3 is TGTGCCAGCGAAGGGACCGGGGCTGGGACAGCATTTTATGGCTACACCTTC. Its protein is CASEGTGAGTAFYGYTF.

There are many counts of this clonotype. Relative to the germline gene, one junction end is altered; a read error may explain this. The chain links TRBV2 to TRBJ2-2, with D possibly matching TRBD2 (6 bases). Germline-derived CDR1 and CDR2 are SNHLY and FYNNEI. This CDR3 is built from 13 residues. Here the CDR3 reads CASSEAGVGGLFF. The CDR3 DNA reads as TGTGCCAGCAGTGAAGCTGGGGTGGGGGGGCTGTTTTTT.

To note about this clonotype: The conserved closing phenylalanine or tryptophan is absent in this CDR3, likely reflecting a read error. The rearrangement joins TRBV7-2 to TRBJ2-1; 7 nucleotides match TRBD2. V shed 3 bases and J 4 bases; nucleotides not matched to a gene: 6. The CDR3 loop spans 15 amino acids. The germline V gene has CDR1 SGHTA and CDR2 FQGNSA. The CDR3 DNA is TGTGCCAGCAGCTTGCATAGCGGGTCGTACAATGAGCAGTTCCTC. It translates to CASSLHSGSYNEQFL.

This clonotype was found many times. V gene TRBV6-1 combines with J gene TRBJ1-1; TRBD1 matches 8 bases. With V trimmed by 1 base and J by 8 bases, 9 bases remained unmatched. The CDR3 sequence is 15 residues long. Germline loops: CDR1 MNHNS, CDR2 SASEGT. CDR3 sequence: CASSEGGQGSIEAFF. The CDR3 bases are TGTGCCAGCAGTGAAGGTGGACAGGGCTCTATCGAAGCTTTCTTT.

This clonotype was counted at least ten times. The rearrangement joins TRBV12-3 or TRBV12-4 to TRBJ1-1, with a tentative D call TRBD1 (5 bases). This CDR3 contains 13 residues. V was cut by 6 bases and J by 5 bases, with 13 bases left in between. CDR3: CASRPSWGTEAFF. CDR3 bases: TGTGCCAGCAGGCCCTCCTGGGGGACTGAAGCTTTCTTT.

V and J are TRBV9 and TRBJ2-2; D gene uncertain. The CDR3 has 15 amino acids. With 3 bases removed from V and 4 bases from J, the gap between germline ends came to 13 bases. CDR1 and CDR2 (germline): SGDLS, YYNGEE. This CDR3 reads CASSARLNPTGELFF. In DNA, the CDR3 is TGTGCCAGCAGCGCGAGACTTAACCCCACCGGGGAGCTGTTTTTT.

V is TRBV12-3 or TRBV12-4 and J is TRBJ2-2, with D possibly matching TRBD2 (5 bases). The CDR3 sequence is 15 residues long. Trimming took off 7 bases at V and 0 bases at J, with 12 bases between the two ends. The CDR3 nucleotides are TGTGCCAGCACCCTAACTAGTACGAACACCGGGGAGCTGTTTTTT. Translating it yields CASTLTSTNTGELFF.

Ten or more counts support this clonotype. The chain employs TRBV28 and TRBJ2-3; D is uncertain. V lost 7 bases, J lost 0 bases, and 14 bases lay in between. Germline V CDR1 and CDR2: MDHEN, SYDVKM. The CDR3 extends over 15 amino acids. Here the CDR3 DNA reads TGTGCCAGCATCGAACTGAGAAGTAGCACAGATACGCAGTATTTT. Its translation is CASIELRSSTDTQYF.

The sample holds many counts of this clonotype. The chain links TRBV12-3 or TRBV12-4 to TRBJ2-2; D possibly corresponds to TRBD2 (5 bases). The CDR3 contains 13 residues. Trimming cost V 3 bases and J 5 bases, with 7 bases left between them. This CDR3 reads CASSFEGTGELFF. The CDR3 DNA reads TGTGCCAGCAGTTTCGAGGGAACCGGGGAGCTGTTTTTT.

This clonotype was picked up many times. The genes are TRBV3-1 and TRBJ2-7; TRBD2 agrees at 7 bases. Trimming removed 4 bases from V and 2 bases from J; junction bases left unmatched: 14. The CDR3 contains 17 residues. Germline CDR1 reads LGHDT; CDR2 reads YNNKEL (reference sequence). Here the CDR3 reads CASSPRLMGLPAYEQYF. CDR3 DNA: TGTGCCAGCAGCCCCAGGCTTATGGGACTACCTGCCTACGAGCAGTACTTC.

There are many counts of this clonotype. CDR3 DNA sequence: TGTGCCAGCAGCTCCGGGCGCGGGGGGGACCCCCTCTCCTACGAGCAGTACTTC. Translating gives CASSSGRGGDPLSYEQYF. This chain uses TRBV7-9 with TRBJ2-7; 9 bases map to TRBD2. The CDR3 consists of 18 residues. Trimming at V came to 4 bases and at J to 0 bases, leaving 13 bases not matched to a gene. CDR1 SEHNR and CDR2 FQNEAQ come from the germline V gene (reference sequence).

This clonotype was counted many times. As DNA, the CDR3 is TGCGCCAGCAGCGGACTAGCGGGACGTGTCTGGGCCGATGAGCAGTTCTTC. This translates into CASSGLAGRVWADEQFF. The chain joins TRBV5-1 to TRBJ2-1; TRBD2 agrees at 12 bases. Germline V gene data show CDR1 as SGHRS and CDR2 as YFSETQ. The ends lost 4 bases at V and 8 bases at J; junction bases unmatched: 13. CDR3 size: 17 residues.

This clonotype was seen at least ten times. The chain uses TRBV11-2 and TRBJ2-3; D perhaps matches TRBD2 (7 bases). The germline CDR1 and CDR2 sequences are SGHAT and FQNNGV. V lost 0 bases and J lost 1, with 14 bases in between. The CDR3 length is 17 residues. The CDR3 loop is CASSLDLGGVGTDTQYF. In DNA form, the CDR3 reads TGTGCCAGCAGCTTAGATCTAGGGGGGGTCGGCACAGATACGCAGTATTTT.